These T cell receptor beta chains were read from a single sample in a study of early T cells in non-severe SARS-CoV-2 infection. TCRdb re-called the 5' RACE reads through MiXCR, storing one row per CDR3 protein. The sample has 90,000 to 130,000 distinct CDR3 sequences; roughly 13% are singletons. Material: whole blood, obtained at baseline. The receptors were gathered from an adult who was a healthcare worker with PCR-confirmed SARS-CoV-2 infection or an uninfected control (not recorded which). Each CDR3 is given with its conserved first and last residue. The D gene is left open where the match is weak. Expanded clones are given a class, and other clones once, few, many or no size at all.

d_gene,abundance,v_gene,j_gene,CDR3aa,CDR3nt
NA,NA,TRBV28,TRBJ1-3,CASSLRARGNTIYF,TGTGCCAGCAGTTTACGGGCGCGTGGAAACACCATATATTTT
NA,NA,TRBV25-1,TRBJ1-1,CASSLSDGKKAFF,TGTGCCAGCAGTTTATCGGACGGTAAAAAAGCTTTCTTT
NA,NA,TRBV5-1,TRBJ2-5,CASSLVLVQETQYF,TGCGCCAGCAGCTTGGTTCTAGTTCAAGAGACCCAGTACTTC
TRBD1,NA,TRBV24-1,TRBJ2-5,CATSDRTGQETQYF,TGTGCCACCAGTGATCGGACAGGGCAAGAGACCCAGTACTTC
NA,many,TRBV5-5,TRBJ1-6,CASSRMDLVGSPLHF,TGTGCCAGCAGCAGAATGGATTTAGTAGGTTCACCCCTCCACTTT
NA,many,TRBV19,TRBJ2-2,CASRRAGANTGELFF,TGTGCCAGTAGAAGGGCAGGGGCGAACACCGGGGAGCTGTTTTTT
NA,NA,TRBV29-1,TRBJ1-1,CSVLMNTEAFF,TGCAGCGTTCTAATGAACACTGAAGCTTTCTTT
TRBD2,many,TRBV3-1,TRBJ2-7,CASSETGLAGAYEQYF,TGTGCCAGCAGCGAAACGGGACTAGCGGGAGCCTACGAGCAGTACTTC
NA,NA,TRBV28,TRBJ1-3,CASSYPLSGNTIYF,TGTGCCAGCAGTTACCCACTCTCTGGAAACACCATATATTTT
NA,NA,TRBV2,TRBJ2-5,CASTLRGQETQYF,TGTGCCAGCACCCTGAGAGGGCAAGAGACCCAGTACTTC
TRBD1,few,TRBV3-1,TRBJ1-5,CASSPGQGYRNNQPQHF,TGTGCCAGCAGCCCGGGACAGGGTTATCGGAACAATCAGCCCCAGCATTTT
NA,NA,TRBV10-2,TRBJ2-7,CASRNNKGSYEQYF,TGCGCCAGCAGAAACAACAAGGGCTCCTACGAGCAGTACTTC
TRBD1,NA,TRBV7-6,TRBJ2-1,CASSKGQDSTVYNEQFF,TGTGCCAGCAGTAAGGGACAGGACTCTACTGTTTACAATGAGCAGTTCTTC
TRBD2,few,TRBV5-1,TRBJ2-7,CASSLTAGGPYEQYF,TGCGCCAGCAGCTTGACAGCGGGAGGGCCCTACGAGCAGTACTTC
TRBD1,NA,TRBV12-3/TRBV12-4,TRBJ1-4,CASTGGVLANEKLFF,TGTGCCAGCACAGGGGGCGTCTTAGCTAATGAAAAACTGTTTTTT
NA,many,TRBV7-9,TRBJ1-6,CASTHGRENSPLHF,TGTGCCAGCACCCACGGACGGGAAAATTCACCCCTCCACTTT
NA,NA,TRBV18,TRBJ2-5,CASSPPSSQRETQYF,TGTGCCAGCTCACCACCTTCGTCCCAAAGAGAGACCCAGTACTTC
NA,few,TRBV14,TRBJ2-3,CASSQGGTQYF,TGTGCCAGCAGCCAAGGAGGAACGCAGTATTTT
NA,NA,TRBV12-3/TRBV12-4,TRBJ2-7,CASSLAVGVYEQYF,TGTGCCAGCAGTCTAGCCGTGGGGGTCTACGAGCAGTACTTC
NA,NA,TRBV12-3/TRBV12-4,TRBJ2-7,CASSLAVSSYEQYF,TGTGCCAGCAGTTTAGCGGTGAGCTCCTACGAGCAGTACTTC
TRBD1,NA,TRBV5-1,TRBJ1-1,CASSRGDRGRTEAFF,TGCGCCAGCAGCAGGGGTGACAGGGGGCGAACTGAAGCTTTCTTT
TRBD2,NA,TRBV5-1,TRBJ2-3,CASSRGREPSDTQYF,TGCGCCAGCAGCCGAGGGCGGGAGCCTTCTGATACGCAGTATTTT
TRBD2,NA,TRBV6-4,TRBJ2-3,CASSDSPGLAGGPVDTQYF,TGTGCCAGCAGTGACTCTCCGGGACTAGCGGGGGGGCCGGTAGATACGCAGTATTTT
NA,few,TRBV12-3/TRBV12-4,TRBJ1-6,CASSLSEVHNSPLHF,TGTGCCAGCAGTTTATCGGAGGTTCATAATTCACCCCTCCACTTT
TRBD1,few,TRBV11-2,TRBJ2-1,CASSQVGTAHGQFF,TGTGCCAGCAGCCAAGTTGGGACAGCTCATGGGCAGTTCTTC
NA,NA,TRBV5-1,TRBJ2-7,CASSSGPVLSYEQYF,TGCGCCAGCAGCTCCGGGCCAGTCCTTTCCTACGAGCAGTACTTC
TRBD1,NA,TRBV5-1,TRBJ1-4,CASSLVGTGNEKLFF,TGCGCCAGCAGCTTGGTCGGGACAGGCAATGAAAAACTGTTTTTT
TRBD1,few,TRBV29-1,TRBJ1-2,CSFRTGEGYTF,TGCAGCTTCCGGACAGGGGAAGGCTACACCTTC
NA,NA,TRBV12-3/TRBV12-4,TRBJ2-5,CASSSLRTEETQYF,TGTGCCAGCAGTTCCCTGAGGACAGAAGAGACCCAGTACTTC
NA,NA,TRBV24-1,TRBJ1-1,CATRGGGGTEAFF,TGTGCCACTCGCGGAGGGGGAGGCACTGAAGCTTTCTTT
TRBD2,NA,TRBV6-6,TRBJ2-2,CASSYRIAGVEGGELFF,TGTGCCAGCAGTTACCGAATAGCGGGAGTCGAGGGCGGGGAGCTGTTTTTT
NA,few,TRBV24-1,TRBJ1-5,CATSTGADLPQHF,TGTGCCACCTCCACCGGGGCGGATCTGCCCCAGCATTTT